These T cell receptor beta chains were read from a single sample in a study of T cells after yellow fever vaccination. TCRdb fed the 5' RACE reads into MiXCR, producing one record per CDR3 protein. The repertoire includes a few hundred thousand distinct CDR3 sequences, around a sixth of them detected once, and 17% sits in the top ten. The sequenced sample was PBMCs, obtained about 5 days after the first yellow fever vaccination. These receptors all come from a man in his late teens or twenties who received the YFV17D yellow fever vaccine. CDR3s include the opening cysteine and the closing phenylalanine or tryptophan. A D gene is named only where the DNA matches it firmly. Only part of the rows carry a size: once, few, many, or a class if the clone is expanded.

NA	12	TRBV2	NA	TRBJ1-1	TGTGCCAGCAACGAGGGAGTGATTGAAGCTTTCTTT	CASNEGVIEAFF
NA	15	TRBV11-2	NA	TRBJ2-1	TGTGCCAGCAGCGTAGCGGAGGGGCAGTACAATGAGCAGTTCTTC	CASSVAEGQYNEQFF
NA	16	TRBV4-3	NA	TRBJ2-6	TGCGCCAGCAGCCAAGAATCCGGGTTTGGGGCCAACGTCCTGACTTTC	CASSQESGFGANVLTF
few	15	TRBV7-9	NA	TRBJ1-2	TGTGCCAGCAGCTCGACCATAGACACCAGAGATGGCTACACCTTC	CASSSTIDTRDGYTF
NA	20	TRBV4-1	NA	TRBJ2-3	TGCGCCAGCAGCCAAGAATGGGAACAGTGGGGTGGACGCCCGGATTATACGCAGTATTTT	CASSQEWEQWGGRPDYTQYF
NA	10	TRBV4-1	NA	TRBJ2-1	TGCGCCAGAGAGTACAATGAGCAGTTCTTC	CAREYNEQFF
NA	15	TRBV7-9	NA	TRBJ2-7	TGTGCCAGCAGCTTTAAGGCAGGCAGCTCCTACGAGCAGTACTTC	CASSFKAGSSYEQYF
few	15	TRBV27	NA	TRBJ1-4	TGTGCCAGCAGTTCCCGTGGGTTTTGGGGGGAAAAACTGTTTTTT	CASSSRGFWGEKLFF
NA	16	TRBV4-1	TRBD1	TRBJ2-2	TGCGCCAGCAGCCACCGGACAGGGAGAGACACCGGGGAGCTGTTTTTT	CASSHRTGRDTGELFF
NA	12	TRBV29-1	NA	TRBJ2-5	TGCAGCGTGGGGACTTGGAGGGAGACCCAGTACTTC	CSVGTWRETQYF
few	15	TRBV6-2/TRBV6-3	NA	TRBJ2-1	TGTGCCAGCAATCAGGGTGGCGTAACCTACAATGAGCAGTTCTTC	CASNQGGVTYNEQFF
few	14	TRBV20-1	NA	TRBJ2-1	TGCAGTGCTAGAGAATTTCGGGGTTGGGGTGAGCAGTTCTTC	CSAREFRGWGEQFF
few	14	TRBV6-2/TRBV6-3	NA	TRBJ2-2	TGTGCCAGCAGTTACTATCCGAACACCGGGGAGCTGTTTTTT	CASSYYPNTGELFF
NA	11	TRBV10-2	NA	TRBJ1-1	TGCGCCAGCAGTGTGACGGGTGAAGCTTTCTTT	CASSVTGEAFF